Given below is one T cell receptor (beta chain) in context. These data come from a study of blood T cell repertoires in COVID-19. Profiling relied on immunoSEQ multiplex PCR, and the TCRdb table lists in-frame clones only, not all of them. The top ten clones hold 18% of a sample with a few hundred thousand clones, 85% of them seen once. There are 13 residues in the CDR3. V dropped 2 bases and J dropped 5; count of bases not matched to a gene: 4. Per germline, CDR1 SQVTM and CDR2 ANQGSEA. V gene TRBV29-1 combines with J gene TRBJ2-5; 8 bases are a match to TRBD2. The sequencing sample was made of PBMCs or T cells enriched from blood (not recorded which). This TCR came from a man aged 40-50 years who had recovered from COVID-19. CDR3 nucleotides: TGCAGCGTTGAACTCGGGAGGGCCGAGACCCAGTACTTC. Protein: CSVELGRAETQYF.